One and the same sample provided the 18 T cell receptor beta chains below, sequenced in a study of cytomegalovirus exposure and HLA in healthy donors. PCR employed 60 Vbeta and 13 Jbeta primers. This table comes from immunoSEQ multiplex PCR, and its TCRdb copy is limited to in-frame clones, with some not included. Of about 280,000 clones detected, about 87% appear once; the ten largest clones hold approximately 2.4%. Sequencing was done on a sample of PBMCs. The receptors come from a woman aged 18-29 years in good health and CMV-seronegative.

This rearrangement joins TRBV4-1 to TRBJ2-7; tentatively, D is TRBD1 (6 bases). Germline V lookup: CDR1 MGHRA, CDR2 YSYEKL. The CDR3 consists of 15 residues. V lost 1 base to trimming and J lost 2 bases, with 12 bases between them. CDR3 protein: CASSQGPQGPYEQYF. Here the CDR3 DNA reads TGCGCCAGCAGCCAAGGTCCACAGGGACCCTACGAGCAGTACTTC.

This chain joins TRBV5-6 and TRBJ1-1; the D is unclear. The V and J ends lost 2 bases and 1 base respectively, with 12 bases between them. Germline lookup yields CDR1 SGHDT and CDR2 YYEEEE. The CDR3 totals 15 residues. Here the CDR3 reads CASSLLSYRNTEAFF. The CDR3 DNA is TGTGCCAGCAGCTTACTCTCCTACAGGAACACTGAAGCTTTCTTT.

This chain links TRBV13 with TRBJ2-5; TRBD2 might be the D (7 bases). CDR1 PRHDT and CDR2 FYEKMQ come from the germline V gene (reference sequence). Trimming removed 5 bases from V and 5 bases from J, with 15 bases in between. The CDR3 consists of 14 residues. The CDR3 DNA follows: TGTGCCAGCAGCCTTCGGGGGGCCGGGGAGACCCAGTACTTC. Residues: CASSLRGAGETQYF.

The chain has TRBV7-9 and TRBJ2-3; 8 bases fit TRBD2. V shed 11 bases, J shed 4 bases, and the junction held 14 bases outside the gene matches. Germline values: CDR1 SEHNR, CDR2 FQNEAQ (reference sequence). The CDR3 covers 15 residues. The CDR3 loop is CAGSRDGGASDTQYF. In DNA form, the CDR3 reads TGTGCCGGCTCTAGGGACGGGGGGGCCTCAGATACGCAGTATTTT.

V usage is TRBV19 and J usage is TRBJ1-1, with unresolved D. Germline CDR1 reads LNHDA; CDR2 reads SQIVND (reference sequence). Trimming pared 3 bases from V and 0 bases from J, leaving 17 bases between. This CDR3 is 17 amino acids long. The CDR3 nucleotides are TGTGCCAGTAGTATCGGAGGAGAGAGACGCATGAACACTGAAGCTTTCTTT. Translated, it gives CASSIGGERRMNTEAFF.

The CDR3 here is CASSVGGPQETQYF. CDR3 DNA: TGTGCCAGCAGCGTAGGGGGCCCCCAAGAGACCCAGTACTTC. The chain carries TRBV9 and TRBJ2-5, with D perhaps TRBD1 (5 bases). The CDR3 loop spans 14 amino acids. Between the trimmed V and J ends, which lost 0 bases and 1 base, there was a span of 7 bases. Germline CDR1 reads SGDLS; CDR2 reads YYNGEE.

This chain links TRBV6-1 with TRBJ2-3; no clear D. The CDR3 is 12 residues long. V lost 7 bases, J lost 2 bases, and 7 bases lay in between. The V gene's germline CDR1 is MNHNS and CDR2 SASEGT. The CDR3 DNA follows: TGTGCCAGCACGAGAATCACAGATACGCAGTATTTT. It is translated as CASTRITDTQYF.

This chain joins TRBV29-1 and TRBJ2-1; 8 bases align to TRBD1. The CDR3 runs 12 residues. V trimming: 7 bases; J trimming: 10 bases; junction bases outside the gene matches: 9. Per the germline V gene, CDR1 is SQVTM and CDR2 is ANQGSEA. CDR3: CSGRTGSWEQFF. The CDR3 coding sequence is TGCAGCGGAAGGACAGGGAGCTGGGAGCAGTTCTTC.

This clone was counted between two and nine times. The J gene is TRBJ1-5, the V gene TRBV29-1; 7 bases match TRBD1. CDR1 and CDR2 from the germline V gene are SQVTM and ANQGSEA. This CDR3 has 12 amino acids. Trimming cost V 7 bases and J 2 bases; bases outside gene matches: 2. The CDR3 coding sequence is TGCAGCGCGGGGACAGGCAATCAGCCCCAGCATTTT. It codes for CSAGTGNQPQHF.

V gene TRBV19 combines with J gene TRBJ2-1; 7 bases are shared with TRBD1. The CDR3 is 13 amino acids. Germline V CDR1 and CDR2: LNHDA, SQIVND (reference sequence). The J segment lost 8 bases and the V segment lost 5 bases, leaving 6 bases of the junction unmatched. CDR3 sequence reads: CASSADREDEQFF. As DNA, the CDR3 is TGTGCCAGTAGTGCCGACAGGGAAGATGAGCAGTTCTTC.

The gene calls are TRBV29-1 and TRBJ1-1; no clear D. Trimming removed 6 bases at V and 5 bases at J, with 10 bases between. Germline lookup yields CDR1 SQVTM and CDR2 ANQGSEA. The CDR3 length is 11 residues. This CDR3 reads CSVRAGTEAFF. The CDR3 nucleotides are TGCAGCGTGCGGGCCGGGACTGAAGCTTTCTTT.

This clone appeared once. The V gene is TRBV12-5, the J gene TRBJ1-1, with 7 bases identical to TRBD1. Trimming cost V 0 bases and J 0 bases; bases outside gene matches: 4. Germline values: CDR1 LGHNT, CDR2 FRNRAP. The CDR3 covers 16 residues. The CDR3 loop reads CASGLVLDRMNTEAFF. The CDR3 DNA follows: TGTGCTAGTGGTTTGGTCCTGGACAGGATGAACACTGAAGCTTTCTTT.

The rearrangement uses TRBV5-4 and TRBJ1-4; D not resolved. CDR1 is SGHNT and CDR2 is YYREEE in the germline V gene (reference sequence). Between the trimmed V and J ends, which lost 2 bases and 4 bases, there was a span of 15 bases. This CDR3 spans 16 amino acids. CDR3 sequence reads: CASSFRGAASNEKLFF. CDR3 in DNA: TGTGCCAGCAGCTTTAGAGGAGCGGCAAGTAATGAAAAACTGTTTTTT.

The chain recombines TRBV12-2 with TRBJ1-1. TRBV12-2 is flagged as a pseudogene. CDR3 length equals 15 residues. The CDR3 loop is CASRLASAGSRGAFF. DNA of the CDR3: TGTGCAAGTCGCTTAGCGTCTGCGGGGAGTCGCGGGGCTTTCTTT.

The V gene is TRBV9, the J gene TRBJ2-3, with 10 nucleotides matching TRBD2. V lost 4 bases to trimming and J lost 3 bases; unmatched junction nucleotides: 5. This CDR3 contains 15 residues. Germline CDR1 and CDR2: SGDLS and YYNGEE. This chain's CDR3 is CASSSGGGITDTQYF. In nucleotides, the CDR3 is TGTGCCAGCAGCAGCGGGGGGGGTATAACAGATACGCAGTATTTT.

The gene calls are TRBV5-1 and TRBJ2-5; D unresolved. The J call may be in error: the DNA end matches TRBJ2-7 better. CDR3 length: 14 amino acids. The germline V gene encodes CDR1 SGHRS and CDR2 YFSETQ. CDR3 region: CASSPGALYYEQYF. The CDR3 region has the DNA TGCGCCAGCAGCCCCGGAGCGCTTTACTACGAGCAGTACTTC.

V gene TRBV5-1 combines with J gene TRBJ2-2; D perhaps matches TRBD1 (5 bases). The CDR3 is made up of 16 amino acids. Germline V lookup: CDR1 SGHRS, CDR2 YFSETQ. With 3 bases removed from V and 5 bases from J, the gap between germline ends came to 17 bases. The CDR3 DNA is TGCGCCAGCAGCTACCTCGGTGGGGCTCCAACCGGGGAGCTGTTTTTT. Encoded protein: CASSYLGGAPTGELFF.

V usage is TRBV20-1 and J usage is TRBJ1-2; D remains unclear. Germline-derived CDR1 and CDR2 are DFQATT and SNEGSKA (reference sequence). The length of the CDR3 is 8 residues. CDR3 in amino acids: CSSGGYTF. CDR3 coding DNA: TGCTCCTCGGGGGGCTACACCTTC.